These 27 T cell receptor beta chains share one sample of origin, sequenced in a study of tumor-infiltrating lymphocytes in primary liver carcinoma. The investigators made TCR beta cDNA from 400 to 550 ng total RNA, using a constant-region primer. Researchers made the TCR beta libraries by running three nested multiplex PCR rounds with slightly modified ARM-PCR. The first two PCR rounds used TRBV1-TRBV30 forward primers with a C-beta reverse primer, 9 to 10 cycles each. TCRdb passed the multiplex PCR reads through MiXCR, listing each CDR3 protein once. The repertoire includes 44,000 or so distinct CDR3 sequences, about two thirds of them detected once, and around 30% sits in the top ten. DNA and RNA were both co-extracted from about 19-30 mg of bulk tissue that had not been sorted. What was sequenced was liver tumor tissue from sampling region 5. Specified subset: tumor region T5, tumor centre. The source is a man in his forties with primary liver carcinoma and hepatitis B virus infection.

V usage is TRBV10-3 and J usage is TRBJ2-1; 8 bases align to TRBD2. Losses at the gene ends were 4 bases for V and 9 bases for J; bases not matched to a gene: 11. Germline CDR1 and CDR2: ENHRY and SYGVKD. The CDR3 sequence is 15 residues long. CDR3 in amino acids: CAISGIPGLVGEQFF. The CDR3 DNA reads TGTGCCATCAGTGGGATCCCGGGACTAGTCGGTGAGCAGTTCTTC.

This clonotype was observed a single time. This may come from a read error, since a much larger clone is one base off. The gene calls are TRBV7-3 and TRBJ2-1; 9 bases align to TRBD1. The V segment lost 5 bases and the J segment 10 bases; nucleotides outside the gene matches: 9. Germline values: CDR1 SGHTA, CDR2 FQGTGA. The CDR3 sequence is 14 residues long. The CDR3 loop is CASSLGQGWQEQFF. CDR3 nucleotides: TGTGCCAGCAGCCTGGGACAGGGATGGCAAGAGCAGTTCTTC.

Within the sample, this clonotype is hyperexpanded (1% or more). The V call is TRBV6-1, the J call TRBJ2-7; D gene uncertain. The V end lost 2 bases, the J end lost 3 bases, and 8 bases lay between the germline ends. Germline CDR1 MNHNS, CDR2 SASEGT. This CDR3 contains 13 residues. The CDR3 reads CASSEWVFYEQYF. The CDR3 DNA reads TGTGCCAGCAGTGAATGGGTTTTCTACGAGCAGTACTTC.

As regards this clonotype: The germline gene is not matched at one end of the junction; a read error may be the cause. The chain combines TRBV11-2 with TRBJ2-5; D could derive from TRBD1 or TRBD2 (5 bases each). CDR3 size: 15 residues. The germline gives CDR1 SGHAT, CDR2 FQNNGV. CDR3: CASTLRPGDGETQYF. CDR3 sequence (DNA): TGTGCCAGCACCTTAAGGCCCGGGGACGGAGAGACCCAATACTTC.

The chain employs TRBV2 and TRBJ1-1, with 9 nucleotides matching TRBD1. Germline loops: CDR1 SNHLY, CDR2 FYNNEI. Unmatched junction bases numbered 8, after V lost 8 bases and J lost 4 bases. The CDR3 length is 14 residues. This CDR3 reads CASEGQGVGTEAFF. The CDR3 DNA reads TGTGCCAGCGAGGGACAGGGAGTGGGCACTGAAGCTTTCTTT.

The chain combines TRBV24-1 with TRBJ2-7; the match to TRBD2 covers 9 bases. Germline loops: CDR1 KGHDR, CDR2 SFDVKD. The CDR3 runs to 15 residues. The CDR3 protein is CVTLRSSGGSYEQYF. DNA of the CDR3: TGTGTTACCCTCCGGAGTAGCGGGGGCTCCTACGAGCAGTACTTC.

To note about this clonotype: One end of the junction does not line up with germline, which may come from a read error. The V and J genes are TRBV11-2 and TRBJ2-2; TRBD1 is a possible D gene (6 bases). This CDR3 region has 14 residues. CDR1 and CDR2 (germline): SGHAT, FQNNGV. In DNA form, the CDR3 reads TGTGCCAGCAACCGCAGGGGAAACACCGGGGAGCTGGTTTTT. Its protein is CASNRRGNTGELVF.

Details on this clonotype: The conserved phenylalanine or tryptophan is not found at the CDR3 terminus, so this likely reflects a read error. The chain uses TRBV7-3 and TRBJ2-7; 10 nucleotides line up with TRBD2. V lost 6 bases, J lost 1 base, and 3 bases stayed unmatched. Per the germline V gene, CDR1 is SGHTA and CDR2 is FQGTGA. The CDR3 is 14 amino acids. CDR3 nucleotide sequence: TGTGCCAGCAGACCTAGCGGGGGTTCCTACGAGCAGTACTCC. Translated, it gives CASRPSGGSYEQYS.

A word on this clonotype: A much larger clone lies one base from this, so it may be a read error. The J gene is TRBJ1-2, the V gene TRBV24-1; the D is unclear. The CDR3 is 14 residues long. Trimming took 4 bases from V and 13 from J, leaving 21 bases between them. Germline V gene lookup returns CDR1 KGHDR and CDR2 SFDVKD. This CDR3 is CATSDPAGEARCTF. The DNA for the CDR3 is TGTGCCACCAGTGACCCTGCCGGGGAGGCTCGCTGCACCTTC.

This sequence joins TRBV21-1 and TRBJ2-6; the D call in the table, TRBD1, was not verified against the DNA. TRBV21-1 is a pseudogene locus. This CDR3 contains 19 residues. CDR3 nucleotides: TGTGCCAGCAGACCTGAACGGGACAGGAAGTGCTCTGGGGCCAACGTCCTGACTTTC. Residues: CASRPERDRKCSGANVLTF.

Points on this clonotype: The junction and the germline gene differ at one end; a read error may be behind it. For the CDR3, the DNA is TGTGCCAACAGTCTTAGGACAGGGATGAAAGCTGGGGCCAACGCCCAGACTTTC. This encodes CANSLRTGMKAGANAQTF. The V and J genes are TRBV6-5 and TRBJ2-6, with 8 bases fitting TRBD1. The CDR3 sequence is 18 residues long. Germline CDR1 and CDR2: MNHEY and SVGAGI.

The chain is built from TRBV12-3 or TRBV12-4 and TRBJ2-7; no clear D gene. CDR3 size: 13 residues. V was clipped by 6 bases and J by 1 base, with 10 bases between them. The CDR3 reads CASSPLKSYEQYF. CDR3 nucleotide sequence: TGTGCCAGCAGCCCCTTAAAATCCTACGAGCAGTACTTC.

In regard to this clonotype: A read error may account for a junction end that differs from germline. The chain uses TRBV4-1 and TRBJ2-1; TRBD2 aligns across 11 bases. The CDR3 contains 17 residues. Germline V gene sequence: CDR1 MGHRA, CDR2 YSYEKL. In DNA form, the CDR3 reads TGCGCCAGCAGCCAACCGTGGGGACTAGCGGACTACAATGGGCAGTTCTTC. Its protein is CASSQPWGLADYNGQFF.

Concerning this clonotype itself: The CDR3 does not close with the conserved phenylalanine or tryptophan, likely indicating a read error. The chain couples TRBV11-1 to TRBJ2-1; no firm D call. Trimming took off 1 base at V and 7 bases at J, with 8 bases between the two ends. The germline V gene encodes CDR1 SGHAT and CDR2 FQDESV (reference sequence). This CDR3 comprises 13 residues. The CDR3 spells CASSLGRANEQFL. In nucleotides, the CDR3 is TGTGCCAGCAGCTTAGGTCGGGCGAATGAGCAGTTCCTC.

In regard to this clonotype: A much larger clone is a single base away; this may be a read error. It is likely a read error, because the conserved phenylalanine at the end of the CDR3 is missing. The V call is TRBV28, the J call TRBJ2-7; 8 positions agree with TRBD1. The CDR3 sequence is 14 residues long. CDR1 and CDR2 (germline): MDHEN, SYDVKM. The V and J ends lost 8 bases and 7 bases, in that order; junction bases with no gene match: 13. CDR3 loop: CASHATQGAKEQYS. The DNA of the CDR3 is TGTGCCAGCCACGCGACGCAGGGGGCGAAGGAGCAGTACTCC.

The sample holds many counts of this clonotype. This chain connects TRBV7-9 to TRBJ2-7; D unclear. V was clipped by 1 base and J by 7 bases, with 11 bases between them. This CDR3 comprises 13 residues. Germline V gene lookup returns CDR1 SEHNR and CDR2 FQNEAQ (reference sequence). CDR3 sequence reads: CASSLDEGLEQYF. The CDR3 DNA sequence: TGTGCCAGCAGCTTAGACGAAGGGTTGGAGCAGTACTTC. Full variable domain (rest looked up from reference TRBV7-9 and TRBJ2-7): DTGVSQNPRHKITKRGQNVTFRCDPISEHNRLYWYRQTLGQGPEFLTYFQNEAQLEKSRLLSDRFSAERPKGSFSTLEIQRTEQGDSAMYLCASSLDEGLEQYFGPGTRLTVT.

CDR3: CASSQESRWDGTSLYEQYF. The CDR3 bases are TGCGCCAGCAGCCAAGAGTCGAGGTGGGACGGGACAAGCTTATACGAGCAGTACTTC. The chain links TRBV4-1 to TRBJ2-7; D might be TRBD1 (6 bases). CDR3 length: 19 residues. Trimming pared 0 bases from V and 4 bases from J, leaving 25 bases between. Germline V lookup: CDR1 MGHRA, CDR2 YSYEKL.

This clonotype was counted at least ten times. The V call is TRBV29-1, the J call TRBJ2-2, with 8 bases lining up with TRBD1. CDR3 length: 13 amino acids. Germline V CDR1 and CDR2: SQVTM, ANQGSEA. V dropped 3 bases and J dropped 6; count of bases not matched to a gene: 3. CDR3 sequence: CSVDQGAPGELFF. The CDR3 DNA sequence: TGCAGCGTTGACCAGGGGGCACCCGGGGAGCTGTTTTTT.

This clonotype was detected ten times or more. This chain uses TRBV27 with TRBJ2-2, with D unclear. Germline CDR1 MNHEY, CDR2 SMNVEV (reference sequence). The CDR3 is 12 amino acids. The V end was cut by 2 bases, the J end by 2 bases, with 0 bases between. For the CDR3, the DNA is TGTGCCAGCAGTTTAAACACCGGGGAGCTGTTTTTT. This gives the protein CASSLNTGELFF.

About this clonotype itself: One junction end disagrees with the germline gene, perhaps due to a read error. The chain employs TRBV29-1 and TRBJ1-1, with D possibly matching TRBD1 (5 bases). This CDR3 is built from 12 residues. Germline V gives CDR1 SQVTM, CDR2 ANQGSEA. Here the CDR3 DNA reads TGCAGCGTGGGGAGACAGAACACTGGAGCTTTCTTC. Translating it yields CSVGRQNTGAFF.

With regard to this clonotype: Relative to the germline gene, one junction end is altered; a read error may explain this. The gene calls are TRBV7-6 and TRBJ2-3, with a tentative D call TRBD1 (5 bases). Germline V gene lookup returns CDR1 SGHVS and CDR2 FNYEAQ. The CDR3 is 15 residues long. The CDR3 loop is CVSSTRQTSTDTQYF. In DNA form, the CDR3 reads TGTGTCAGCAGCACCCGACAGACTAGCACAGATACGCAGTATTTT.

As for this clonotype: A much larger clone differs from this one at a single base, so this may be a read error. As the CDR3 is not closed by the conserved phenylalanine or tryptophan, this likely results from a read error. V usage is TRBV30 and J usage is TRBJ2-6; no clear D gene. Germline CDR1 is GTSNPN and CDR2 is SVGIG (reference sequence). V dropped 2 bases and J dropped 0 bases, with 11 bases sitting between them. This CDR3 has 16 residues. CDR3 residues: CAWSNSGLSGANVLTL. DNA for the CDR3: TGTGCCTGGAGTAACAGTGGGCTCTCTGGGGCCAACGTCCTGACTCTC.

Notes on this clonotype: One end of the junction varies from germline; a read error may be responsible. The J gene is TRBJ2-7, the V gene TRBV11-2; 7 bases map to TRBD2. CDR1 is SGHAT, CDR2 FQNNGV, per germline. The CDR3 is 14 residues long. CDR3: CASGPSTSTHEQHF. In nucleotides, the CDR3 is TGTGCCAGCGGCCCTTCGACTAGCACCCACGAGCAGCACTTC.

To note about this clonotype: The CDR3 ends on some other residue instead of the conserved phenylalanine or tryptophan, so this is likely a read error. This sequence joins TRBV6-5 and TRBJ2-7; TRBD1 agrees at 9 bases. Germline CDR1 is MNHEY and CDR2 is SVGAGI. There are 16 residues in the CDR3. CDR3 loop: CVSSFIPTGGSYEQYS. The DNA of the CDR3 is TGTGTCAGCAGTTTCATACCGACAGGGGGTTCCTACGAGCAGTACTCC.

CDR3 DNA: TGCAGCGTTGTTCGGTATGAGCAGTTCTTC. Translation gives CSVVRYEQFF. The chain uses TRBV29-1 and TRBJ2-1; D is ambiguous. Between the trimmed V and J ends, which lost 4 bases and 8 bases, there was a span of 6 bases. The CDR3 contains 10 residues. Germline V CDR1 and CDR2: SQVTM, ANQGSEA.

Concerning this clonotype itself: A single base separates this from a much larger clone, so it may be a read error. The rearrangement uses TRBV5-1 and TRBJ2-2; tentative D call: TRBD2 (5 bases). Germline V gene data show CDR1 as SGHRS and CDR2 as YFSETQ. The CDR3 loop spans 13 amino acids. The CDR3 is CASSWENTGDLFF. The DNA for the CDR3 is TGCGCCAGCAGCTGGGAGAACACCGGGGATCTGTTTTTT.

The V and J genes are TRBV6-6 and TRBJ2-7; a weak D match, TRBD2 (6 bases). Germline V gene data show CDR1 as MNHNY and CDR2 as SVGAGI (reference sequence). This CDR3 is built from 16 residues. The germline V and J ends were trimmed by 2 bases and 5 bases, with 19 bases remaining between them. The CDR3 region is CASSYSTPNGSNEQYF. The DNA of the CDR3 is TGTGCCAGCAGTTACAGTACGCCTAACGGGAGCAACGAGCAGTACTTC.